This T cell receptor (beta chain) was captured by sequencing in a study of Tregs in tolerant kidney transplant recipients. Looking at the study overall: The nonmyeloablative bone marrow transplants came from related graft donors, with transient mixed chimerism. General study results and limits: This study did not directly address biological reproducibility. Tregs expanded with activated donor B cells seemed most donor-specific.

CDR1 and CDR2 from the germline V gene are MNHEY and SVGEGT. V was clipped by 8 bases and J by 8 bases; unmatched bases: 7. The CDR3 is made up of 13 amino acids. Produced via immunoSEQ multiplex PCR; TCRdb's table is partial and in-frame only. The sample table sets out tens of thousands of clones. Unstimulated Tregs (CD4+CD25+CD127-) and CD4+CD25- non-Tregs were sorted from PBMCs. Note on this clone: Its antigen is as yet unknown. The observed sequence ends 3 residues before the CDR3 terminus, with the missing tail filled in from the germline J gene.

The genes are TRBV6-2 or TRBV6-3 and TRBJ2-1, with 9 positions matching TRBD1. The sample consisted of CD4+ T cells from blood, taken before the transplant. The clonotype comes from a human donor who received a combined kidney and bone marrow transplant. The sequenced CDR3 bases are TGTGCCAGCCACCAGACAGGGGGGTATGAG. This codes for CASHQTGGYE. The full CDR3 reads CASHQTGGYEQFF.